This TCR beta chain was identified during a study of shared clonotypes between healthy human individuals. Overall study: The cohort had two women and three men, ages 18 to 49. Each donor contributed plates that comprised three CD4 naive, three CD4 memory, two CD8 naive and one CD8 memory.

About this clone itself: Its antigen is currently unknown.

Overall study results and limits: How much donors shared clonotypes was expected to be affected by sequencing depth.

The germline V gene has CDR1 MDHEN and CDR2 SYDVKM. The V end was cut by 0 bases, the J end by 1 base, with 6 bases between. The CDR3 totals 14 residues. Here immunoSEQ multiplex PCR was the method, and the copy in TCRdb shows in-frame clones only, minus some. The table shows about 770,000 clones, with over 60% occurring only once. The chain uses TRBV28 and TRBJ1-1, with D hard to call. The receptor was isolated from a woman in her twenties or thirties in good health. Sequencing was carried out using memory CD4+ T cells sorted from blood. Subset meaning: CD45RA-negative fraction. In DNA, the CDR3 is TGTGCCAGCAGTTTATGGGGGAAGAACACTGAAGCTTTCTTT. Amino acids: CASSLWGKNTEAFF.